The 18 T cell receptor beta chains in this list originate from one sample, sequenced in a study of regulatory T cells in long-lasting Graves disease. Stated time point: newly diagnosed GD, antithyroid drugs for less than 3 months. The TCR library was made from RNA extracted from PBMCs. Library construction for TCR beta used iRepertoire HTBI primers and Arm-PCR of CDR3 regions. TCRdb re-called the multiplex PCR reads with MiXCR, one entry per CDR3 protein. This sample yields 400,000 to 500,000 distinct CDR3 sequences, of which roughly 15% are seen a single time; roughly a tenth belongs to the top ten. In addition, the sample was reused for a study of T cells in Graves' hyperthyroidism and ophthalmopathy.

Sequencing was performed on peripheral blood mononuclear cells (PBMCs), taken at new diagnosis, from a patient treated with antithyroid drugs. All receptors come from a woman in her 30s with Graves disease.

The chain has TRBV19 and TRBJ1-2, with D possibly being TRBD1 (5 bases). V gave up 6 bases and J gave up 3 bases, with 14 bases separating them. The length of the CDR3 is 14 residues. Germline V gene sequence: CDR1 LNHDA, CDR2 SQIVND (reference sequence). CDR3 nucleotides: TGTGCCAGTAGCGGGGCCAGGGAAGACTATGGCTACACCTTC. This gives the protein CASSGAREDYGYTF.

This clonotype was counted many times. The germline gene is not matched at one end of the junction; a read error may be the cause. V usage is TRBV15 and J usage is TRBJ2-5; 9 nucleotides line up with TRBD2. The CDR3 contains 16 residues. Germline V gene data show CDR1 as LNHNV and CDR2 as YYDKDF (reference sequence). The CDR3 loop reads CATSSLTSGDQETQCF. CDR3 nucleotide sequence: TGTGCCACCAGCAGCCTGACTAGCGGAGACCAAGAGACCCAGTGCTTC.

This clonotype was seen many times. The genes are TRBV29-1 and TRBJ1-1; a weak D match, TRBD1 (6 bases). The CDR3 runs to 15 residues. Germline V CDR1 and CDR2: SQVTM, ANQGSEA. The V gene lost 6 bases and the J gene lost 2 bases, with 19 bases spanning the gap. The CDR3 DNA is TGCAGCGTCTCAAAAGGGGGAGACTCCAACACTGAAGCTTTCTTT. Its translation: CSVSKGGDSNTEAFF.

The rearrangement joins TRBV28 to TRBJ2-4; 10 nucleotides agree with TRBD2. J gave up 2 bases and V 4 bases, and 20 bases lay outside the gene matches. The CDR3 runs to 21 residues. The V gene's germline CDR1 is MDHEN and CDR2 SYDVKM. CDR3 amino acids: CASSSTLRGAGGLLPKNIQYF. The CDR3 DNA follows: TGTGCCAGCAGTTCGACGTTACGTGGAGCGGGGGGGCTGCTTCCCAAAAACATTCAGTACTTC.

In nucleotides, the CDR3 is TGCGCCAGCAGCGAAGGGACTAGCGGGACCGATGGGCAGTTCTTC. Its protein is CASSEGTSGTDGQFF. V is TRBV5-1 and J is TRBJ2-1, with TRBD2 identical over 13 bases. Unmatched junction bases numbered 10, after V lost 4 bases and J lost 12 bases. The CDR3 runs to 15 residues. CDR1 and CDR2 from the germline V gene are SGHRS and YFSETQ.

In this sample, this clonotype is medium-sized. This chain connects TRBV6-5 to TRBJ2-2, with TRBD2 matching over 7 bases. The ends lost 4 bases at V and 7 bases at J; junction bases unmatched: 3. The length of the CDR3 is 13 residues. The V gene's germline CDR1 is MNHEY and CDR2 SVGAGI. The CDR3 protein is CASSSGGSGELFF. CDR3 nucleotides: TGTGCCAGCAGTTCTGGCGGGAGCGGGGAGCTGTTTTTT.

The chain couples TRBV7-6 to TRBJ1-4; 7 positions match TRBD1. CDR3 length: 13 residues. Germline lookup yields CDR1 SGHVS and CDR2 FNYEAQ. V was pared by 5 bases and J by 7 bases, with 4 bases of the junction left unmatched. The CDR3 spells CASSPTGIEKLFF. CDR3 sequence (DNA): TGTGCCAGCAGCCCGACAGGGATTGAAAAACTGTTTTTT. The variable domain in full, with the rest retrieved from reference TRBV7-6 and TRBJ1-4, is GAGVSQSPRYKVTKRGQDVALRCDPISGHVSLYWYRQALGQGPEFLTYFNYEAQQDKSGLPNDRFSAERPEGSISTLTIQRTEQRDSAMYRCASSPTGIEKLFFGSGTQLSVL.

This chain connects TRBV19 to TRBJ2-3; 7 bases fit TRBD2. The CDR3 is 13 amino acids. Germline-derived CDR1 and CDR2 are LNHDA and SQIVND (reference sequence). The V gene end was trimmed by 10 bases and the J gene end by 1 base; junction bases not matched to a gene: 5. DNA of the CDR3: TGTGCCACTTCCCGGGGGGGCACAGATACGCAGTATTTT. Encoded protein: CATSRGGTDTQYF.

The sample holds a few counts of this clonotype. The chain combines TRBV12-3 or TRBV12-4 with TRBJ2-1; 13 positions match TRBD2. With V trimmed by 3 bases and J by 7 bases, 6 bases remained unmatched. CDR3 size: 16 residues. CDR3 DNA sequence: TGTGCCAGCAGTTTGGTTAGGACTAGCGGGAGTAATGAGCAGTTCTTC. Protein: CASSLVRTSGSNEQFF.

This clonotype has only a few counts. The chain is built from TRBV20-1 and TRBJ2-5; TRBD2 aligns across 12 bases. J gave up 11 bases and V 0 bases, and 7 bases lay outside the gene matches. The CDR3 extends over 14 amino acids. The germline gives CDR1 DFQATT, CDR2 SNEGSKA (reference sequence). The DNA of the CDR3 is TGCAGTGCTAGAGATCTGGCTAGCGGGAGGGGACAGTACTTC. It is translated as CSARDLASGRGQYF.

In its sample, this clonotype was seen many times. CDR3 DNA sequence: TGTGCCAGCAGCTTAATCCCGCCGGGGGGCGGCTATGGCTACACCTTC. The encoded protein is CASSLIPPGGGYGYTF. V usage is TRBV7-9 and J usage is TRBJ1-2; maybe TRBD1 (6 bases). The V end was cut by 2 bases, the J end by 4 bases, with 17 bases between. CDR1 and CDR2 (germline): SEHNR, FQNEAQ (reference sequence). The CDR3 extends over 16 amino acids.

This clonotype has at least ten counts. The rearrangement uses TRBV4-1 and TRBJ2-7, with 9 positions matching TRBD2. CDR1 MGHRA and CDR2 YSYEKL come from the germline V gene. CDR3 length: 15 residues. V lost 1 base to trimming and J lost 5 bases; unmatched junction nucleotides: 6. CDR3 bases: TGCGCCAGCAGCCAAGTAGGACTAGCGACGCACGAGCAGTACTTC. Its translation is CASSQVGLATHEQYF.

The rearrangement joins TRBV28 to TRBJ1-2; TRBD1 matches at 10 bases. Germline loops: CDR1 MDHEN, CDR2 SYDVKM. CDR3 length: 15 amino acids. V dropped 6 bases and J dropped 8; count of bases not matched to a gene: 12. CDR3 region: CASRKFRDRGVGYTF. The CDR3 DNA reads TGTGCCAGCAGAAAATTCCGGGACAGGGGAGTAGGCTACACCTTC.

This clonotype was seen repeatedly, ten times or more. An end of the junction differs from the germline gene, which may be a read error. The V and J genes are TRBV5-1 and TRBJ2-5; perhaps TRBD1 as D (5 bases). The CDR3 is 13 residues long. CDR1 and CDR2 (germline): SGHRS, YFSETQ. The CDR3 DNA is TGTGCCAGCAGTTTAAGGGGAAGGGAGACCCAGTACTTC. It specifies CASSLRGRETQYF.

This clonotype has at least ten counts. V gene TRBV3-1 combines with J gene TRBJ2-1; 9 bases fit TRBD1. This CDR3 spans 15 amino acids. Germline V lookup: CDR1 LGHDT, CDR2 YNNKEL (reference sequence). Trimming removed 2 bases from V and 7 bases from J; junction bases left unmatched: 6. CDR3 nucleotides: TGTGCCAGCAGCCAACTGGGACAGGGTCGAAATGAGCAGTTCTTC. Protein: CASSQLGQGRNEQFF.

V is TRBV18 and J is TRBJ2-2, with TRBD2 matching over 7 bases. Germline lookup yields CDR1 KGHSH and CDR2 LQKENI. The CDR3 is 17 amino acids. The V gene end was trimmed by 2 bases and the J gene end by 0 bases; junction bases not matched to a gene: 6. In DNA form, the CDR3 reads TGTGCCAGCTCACCAGACCGGGACTACACGAACACCGGGGAGCTGTTTTTT. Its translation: CASSPDRDYTNTGELFF.

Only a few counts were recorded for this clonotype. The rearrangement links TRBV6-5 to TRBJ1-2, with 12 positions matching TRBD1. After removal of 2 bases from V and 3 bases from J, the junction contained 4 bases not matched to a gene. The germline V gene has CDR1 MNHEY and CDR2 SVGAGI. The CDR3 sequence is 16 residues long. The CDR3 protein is CASSYGGTGGDYGYTF. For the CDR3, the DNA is TGTGCCAGCAGTTACGGAGGGACAGGGGGCGACTATGGCTACACCTTC.

The CDR3 DNA reads TGTGCCAGCTCCTCCTCTCAAGGGAACACCGGGGAGCTGTTTTTT. It is translated as CASSSSQGNTGELFF. The chain joins TRBV25-1 to TRBJ2-2; unclear D gene. The CDR3 runs 15 residues. Germline-derived CDR1 and CDR2 are MGHDK and SYGVNS. V was cut by 8 bases and J by 1 base, with 14 bases left in between.